The present T cell receptor (beta chain) was sequenced within a study of patients and donors after allogeneic stem cell transplantation. V was cut by 7 bases and J by 0 bases, with 19 bases left in between. Germline CDR1 reads SGHVS; CDR2 reads FQNEAQ. The CDR3 is 17 amino acids. From the RT-PCR reads, TCRdb called clonotypes with MiXCR, one entry per CDR3 protein. This table has 190,000 or so distinct CDR3 sequences, 41% appearing once. This clonotype has a handful of counts. The TCR originated in a human donor who was either an allogeneic HSCT recipient or a stem cell or donor lymphocyte infusion donor (not recorded which). It is not recorded whose cells these are; they may come from a transplant donor. The gene calls are TRBV7-8 and TRBJ1-3; D unresolved. Specimen: blood, either unsorted or a sorted T cell fraction (not recorded which). The CDR3 DNA follows: TGTGCCAGCACACTCCTCGAACTACGTAACTCTGGAAACACCATATATTTT. Translation: CASTLLELRNSGNTIYF. Full variable domain (missing parts from reference TRBV7-8 and TRBJ1-3): GAGVSQSPRYKVAKRGQDVALRCDPISGHVSLFWYQQALGQGPEFLTYFQNEAQLDKSGLPSDRFFAERPEGSVSTLKIQRTQQEDSAVYLCASTLLELRNSGNTIYFGEGSWLTVV.